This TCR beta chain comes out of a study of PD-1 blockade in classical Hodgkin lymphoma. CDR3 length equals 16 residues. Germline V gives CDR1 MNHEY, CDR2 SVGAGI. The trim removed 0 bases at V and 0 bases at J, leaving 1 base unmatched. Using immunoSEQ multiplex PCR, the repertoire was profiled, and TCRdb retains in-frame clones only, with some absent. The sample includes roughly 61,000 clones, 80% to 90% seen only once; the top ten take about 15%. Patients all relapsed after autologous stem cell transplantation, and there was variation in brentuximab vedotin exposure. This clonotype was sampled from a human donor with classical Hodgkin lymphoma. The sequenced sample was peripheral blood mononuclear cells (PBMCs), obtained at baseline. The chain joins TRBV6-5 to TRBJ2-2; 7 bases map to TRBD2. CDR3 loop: CASSYSLAANTGELFF. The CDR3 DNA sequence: TGTGCCAGCAGTTACTCCCTAGCGGCGAACACCGGGGAGCTGTTTTTT.